A single sample gave rise to the 26 T cell receptor beta chains below, sequenced in a study of blood T cells in healthy people across ages. Through a sample-barcoded 5' primer and a J-beta primer mix, a second PCR was run for roughly 7 to 12 cycles. TCRdb used MiXCR to reprocess the 5' RACE reads, holding one entry per CDR3 protein. The sample includes about 800,000 distinct CDR3 sequences, approximately 25% of them seen just once. This same sample was also part of a study on T cells of mothers and their children.

The source material was blood. The receptor source for this set is a boy younger than 18 in good health.

The chain uses TRBV28 and TRBJ2-3; D remains ambiguous. Germline V CDR1 and CDR2: MDHEN, SYDVKM. This CDR3 region has 15 residues. V lost 2 bases and J lost 2, with 11 bases in between. CDR3 sequence (DNA): TGTGCCAGCAGTTTACGAAACTGGAACACAGATACGCAGTATTTT. Its protein is CASSLRNWNTDTQYF.

The sample holds a few counts of this clonotype. V and J are TRBV10-3 and TRBJ1-5; tentative D call: TRBD1 (5 bases). CDR3 length: 14 amino acids. Germline CDR1 and CDR2: ENHRY and SYGVKD. V gave up 7 bases and J gave up 3 bases, with 13 bases separating them. The CDR3 sequence is CAIKNAGNNQPQHF. In DNA, the CDR3 is TGTGCCATCAAGAATGCAGGGAACAATCAGCCCCAGCATTTT.

J is TRBJ1-2 and V is TRBV18, with 8 bases fitting TRBD1. V shed 1 base, J shed 4 bases, and the junction held 5 bases outside the gene matches. The V gene's germline CDR1 is KGHSH and CDR2 LQKENI. The CDR3 spans 15 residues. CDR3 coding DNA: TGTGCCAGCTCACCACTTGAACAGGGGGTCTATGGCTACACCTTC. This translates into CASSPLEQGVYGYTF.

This chain connects TRBV29-1 to TRBJ1-2, with 8 bases fitting TRBD1. After removal of 2 bases from V and 10 bases from J, the junction contained 9 bases not matched to a gene. Per germline, CDR1 SQVTM and CDR2 ANQGSEA. This CDR3 is 13 amino acids long. The DNA for the CDR3 is TGCAGCGTTGAAAACCGGGACAGGATGGCCTACACCTTC. Encoded protein: CSVENRDRMAYTF.

To note about this clonotype: Germline is not matched at one junction end, which may reflect a read error. V usage is TRBV7-7 and J usage is TRBJ2-7; 9 bases line up with TRBD1. Germline values: CDR1 SSHAT, CDR2 FNYEAQ (reference sequence). The length of the CDR3 is 15 residues. Written as DNA, the CDR3 is TGTGCTAGCAGCCTCGGGACAGGGAACCCCTACGAGCAGTACTTC. Encoded protein: CASSLGTGNPYEQYF. Filled out from reference TRBV7-7 and TRBJ2-7, the complete variable domain reads GAGVSQSPRYKVTKRGQDVTLRCDPISSHATLYWYQQALGQGPEFLTYFNYEAQPDKSGLPSDRFSAERPEGSISTLTIQRTEQRDSAMYRCASSLGTGNPYEQYFGPGTRLTVT.

The chain carries TRBV7-8 and TRBJ1-4; 9 bases match TRBD1. The germline V gene encodes CDR1 SGHVS and CDR2 FQNEAQ. The CDR3 has 15 amino acids. Unmatched junction bases numbered 8, after V lost 4 bases and J lost 8 bases. The CDR3 DNA reads TGTGCCAGCAGCTACCTGGACAGGGGAAAGGAAAAACTGTTTTTT. It is translated as CASSYLDRGKEKLFF.

This clonotype was recorded a few times. The rearrangement uses TRBV4-3 and TRBJ2-7, with unresolved D. Trimming pared 1 base from V and 0 bases from J, leaving 7 bases between. Per germline, CDR1 LGHNA and CDR2 YSLEER. The CDR3 has 14 amino acids. DNA of the CDR3: TGCGCCAGCAGCCAAGTCCAAGACTCCTACGAGCAGTACTTC. This gives the protein CASSQVQDSYEQYF.

As regards this clonotype: One end of the junction varies from germline; a read error may be responsible. The chain has TRBV2 and TRBJ2-5, with a tentative D call TRBD2 (5 bases). This CDR3 is built from 12 residues. Germline-derived CDR1 and CDR2 are SNHLY and FYNNEI. The CDR3 sequence is CASSVAWTGTHF. DNA of the CDR3: TGTGCCAGCAGTGTTGCTTGGACTGGCACGCACTTC.

This clonotype came up a few times. The genes are TRBV25-1 and TRBJ2-7; TRBD2 might be the D (5 bases). The CDR3 contains 14 residues. CDR1 and CDR2 (germline): MGHDK, SYGVNS. The ends were cut back, 5 bases at V and 2 bases at J, with 13 bases in the middle. The CDR3 loop is CASSPLGDPYEQYF. Here the CDR3 DNA reads TGTGCCAGCAGTCCACTCGGGGATCCCTACGAGCAGTACTTC.

Note on this clonotype: A junction boundary mismatches the germline segment, possibly from a read error. The chain is built from TRBV7-7 and TRBJ2-5; 9 bases are a match to TRBD2. Per germline, CDR1 SSHAT and CDR2 FNYEAQ (reference sequence). The CDR3 spans 15 residues. CDR3 region: CASSLAGSGGETQYF. The CDR3 DNA reads as TGTGCTAGCAGCTTAGCGGGTAGCGGGGGTGAGACCCAGTACTTC.

This sequence joins TRBV7-2 and TRBJ1-4, with D possibly matching TRBD1 (6 bases). Germline values: CDR1 SGHTA, CDR2 FQGNSA. The CDR3 contains 14 residues. Between the trimmed V and J ends, which lost 4 bases and 1 base, there was a span of 7 bases. The CDR3 is CASSSTGTNEKLFF. CDR3 sequence (DNA): TGTGCCAGCAGCTCGACAGGAACTAATGAAAAACTGTTTTTT.

The chain carries TRBV5-1 and TRBJ2-5, with a possible D match to TRBD1 (5 bases). The V gene lost 0 bases and the J gene lost 5 bases, with 11 bases spanning the gap. This CDR3 comprises 14 residues. Germline-derived CDR1 and CDR2 are SGHRS and YFSETQ. In DNA, the CDR3 is TGCGCCAGCAGCTTGGGGGGCTTGAGGGAGACCCAGTACTTC. Translation gives CASSLGGLRETQYF.

V and J are TRBV9 and TRBJ1-2, with TRBD1 matching over 10 bases. The CDR3 totals 11 residues. Germline assignment: CDR1 SGDLS and CDR2 YYNGEE. V lost 5 bases and J lost 11; bases outside the gene matches: 3. Here the CDR3 reads CASRGQGFYTF. CDR3 sequence (DNA): TGTGCCAGCAGGGGACAGGGGTTTTACACCTTC.

This clonotype appeared a few times. The chain joins TRBV7-2 to TRBJ1-3; TRBD1 aligns across 7 bases. The CDR3 extends over 15 amino acids. V shed 5 bases and J 0 bases; nucleotides not matched to a gene: 4. The germline gives CDR1 SGHTA, CDR2 FQGNSA. The CDR3 bases are TGTGCCAGCAGCAACTACAGGGGCTCTGGAAACACCATATATTTT. Protein sequence: CASSNYRGSGNTIYF.

This chain links TRBV7-2 with TRBJ2-5; D tentatively reads TRBD1 or TRBD2 (6 bases each). The end of the DNA is better explained by TRBJ2-7, so the J call may be wrong. Germline V gene data show CDR1 as SGHTA and CDR2 as FQGNSA. The CDR3 consists of 15 residues. CDR3 DNA sequence: TGTGCCAGCAGCTTTTACGGGGGCAGCTCCTACGAGCAGTACTTC. This sequence encodes CASSFYGGSSYEQYF.

This chain links TRBV6-1 with TRBJ2-3; 9 nucleotides line up with TRBD2. There are 18 residues in the CDR3. Germline-derived CDR1 and CDR2 are MNHNS and SASEGT. V lost 6 bases and J lost 2; bases outside the gene matches: 15. For the CDR3, the DNA is TGTGCCAGCAGGAACGGACTAGCGCTGAATGTACTCACAGATACGCAGTATTTT. This encodes CASRNGLALNVLTDTQYF.

The rearrangement links TRBV29-1 to TRBJ2-5; a weak D match, TRBD1 (5 bases). Germline V lookup: CDR1 SQVTM, CDR2 ANQGSEA. V was shortened by 3 bases and J by 2 bases, with 7 bases between the two germline ends. The CDR3 totals 12 residues. The CDR3 loop is CSVEKGQETQYF. The CDR3, as DNA: TGCAGCGTTGAGAAGGGGCAAGAGACCCAGTACTTC.

The chain employs TRBV5-1 and TRBJ2-2; D not resolved. The CDR3 has 15 amino acids. The germline gives CDR1 SGHRS, CDR2 YFSETQ. The ends were cut back, 0 bases at V and 2 bases at J, with 8 bases in the middle. The CDR3 nucleotides are TGCGCCAGCAGCTTGGTCCTATTAAACACCGGGGAGCTGTTTTTT. This gives the protein CASSLVLLNTGELFF.

The chain joins TRBV30 to TRBJ1-4; D remains ambiguous. The germline gives CDR1 GTSNPN, CDR2 SVGIG (reference sequence). Trimming pared 7 bases from V and 11 bases from J, leaving 17 bases between. The CDR3 extends over 12 amino acids. CDR3 nucleotides: TGTGCCTTCCGCTCCGTCGTTGGGAAACTGTTTTTT. Protein sequence: CAFRSVVGKLFF. The variable domain in full, with the rest retrieved from reference TRBV30 and TRBJ1-4, is SQTIHQWPATLVQPVGSPLSLECTVEGTSNPNLYWYRQAAGRGLQLLFYSVGIGQISSEVPQNLSASRPQDRQFILSSKKLLLSDSGFYLCAFRSVVGKLFFGSGTQLSVL.

This sequence joins TRBV24-1 and TRBJ2-3; D possibly uses TRBD1 or TRBD2 (5 bases each). Trimming stripped 4 bases from V and 0 bases from J, with 13 bases between. The germline CDR1 and CDR2 sequences are KGHDR and SFDVKD. The CDR3 loop spans 16 amino acids. CDR3 region: CATSDPLGPSTDTQYF. CDR3 coding DNA: TGTGCCACCAGTGACCCACTGGGACCTAGCACAGATACGCAGTATTTT.

This clonotype was recorded only once. The chain has TRBV27 and TRBJ2-1; 8 bases agree with TRBD2. This CDR3 spans 15 amino acids. Germline lookup yields CDR1 MNHEY and CDR2 SMNVEV (reference sequence). The J segment lost 7 bases and the V segment lost 6 bases, leaving 11 bases of the junction unmatched. As DNA, the CDR3 is TGTGCCAGCAGCTGGGGTCCAGCGGGAGAGAATGAGCAGTTCTTC. It encodes CASSWGPAGENEQFF.

A few counts support this clonotype. V gene TRBV20-1 combines with J gene TRBJ1-1, with D hard to call. The V gene lost 3 bases and the J gene lost 8 bases, with 16 bases spanning the gap. The CDR3 contains 13 residues. CDR1 and CDR2 (germline): DFQATT, SNEGSKA (reference sequence). The CDR3 protein is CSARTPTSLEAFF. CDR3 nucleotides: TGCAGTGCTAGGACCCCGACAAGTTTAGAAGCTTTCTTT.

About this clonotype: One end of the junction is discordant with germline, which a read error may explain. The chain joins TRBV5-1 to TRBJ1-1; unclear D gene. There are 16 residues in the CDR3. Germline CDR1 reads SGHRS; CDR2 reads YFSETQ. The CDR3 here is CASSLETITMNTGAFF. CDR3 coding DNA: TGCGCCAGCAGCTTGGAAACAATCACTATGAACACTGGAGCTTTCTTT.

The V gene is TRBV28, the J gene TRBJ1-4; TRBD1 is a possible D gene (5 bases). V shed 4 bases and J shed 5 bases, with 14 bases lying between them. CDR1 is MDHEN, CDR2 SYDVKM, per germline. The CDR3 consists of 15 residues. The CDR3 nucleotides read TGTGCCAGCAGTTCCCCCTCGTCAGGGAATGAAAAACTGTTTTTT. This encodes CASSSPSSGNEKLFF. Looking up the rest from reference TRBV28 and TRBJ1-4 gives the full variable domain: DVKVTQSSRYLVKRTGEKVFLECVQDMDHENMFWYRQDPGLGLRLIYFSYDVKMKEKGDIPEGYSVSREKKERFSLILESASTNQTSMYLCASSSPSSGNEKLFFGSGTQLSVL.

The gene calls are TRBV2 and TRBJ2-5, with unresolved D. CDR3 length: 13 residues. The germline CDR1 and CDR2 sequences are SNHLY and FYNNEI. V gave up 3 bases and J gave up 4 bases, with 9 bases separating them. CDR3 in amino acids: CASSDRQPETQYF. The CDR3 DNA reads TGTGCCAGCAGTGATAGGCAGCCAGAGACCCAGTACTTC.

This clonotype has only a few counts. The chain uses TRBV28 and TRBJ2-2; TRBD1 is a possible D gene (5 bases). This CDR3 has 16 residues. The V end lost 2 bases, the J end lost 2 bases, and 12 bases lay between the germline ends. The germline CDR1 and CDR2 sequences are MDHEN and SYDVKM. The CDR3: CASSLGAGINTGELFF. The DNA for the CDR3 is TGTGCCAGCAGTTTAGGGGCAGGGATAAACACCGGGGAGCTGTTTTTT.